This is a list of T cell receptor beta chains from one sample in a study of molecular identifiers for immune sequencing clone quantification. TCRdb re-derived calls from the PCR reads in MiXCR, one entry per CDR3 protein. The profile shows 490,000 or so distinct CDR3 sequences, about a quarter of them singletons. The specimen was naive CD8+ T cells from blood, with Jurkat cell RNA spiked in. Source of these receptors: a human donor in good health. Some libraries in this study had Jurkat cell RNA spiked in. The CDR3 runs from the conserved cysteine through the conserved F or W. The D gene is left open where the match is weak. For some rows the clone size is stated as once, few or many, or as a class when expanded; others skip it.

clone size: -; CDR3 length: 16; V gene: TRBV20-1; D gene: TRBD2; J gene: TRBJ2-5; CDR3 protein: CSAGWERGQHGETQYF; CDR3 DNA: TGCAGTGCTGGATGGGAGCGGGGCCAACATGGGGAGACCCAGTACTTC
clone size: -; CDR3 length: 13; V gene: TRBV19; D gene: -; J gene: TRBJ2-1; CDR3 protein: CASGVWLYGEQFF; CDR3 DNA: TGTGCCAGTGGGGTTTGGTTATATGGTGAGCAGTTCTTC
clone size: many; CDR3 length: 13; V gene: TRBV29-1; D gene: -; J gene: TRBJ1-1; CDR3 protein: CSVEDRGTPEAFF; CDR3 DNA: TGCAGCGTTGAAGATCGGGGGACACCTGAAGCTTTCTTT
clone size: many; CDR3 length: 17; V gene: TRBV4-1; D gene: -; J gene: TRBJ2-5; CDR3 protein: CASSQLTAGALQETQYF; CDR3 DNA: TGCGCCAGCAGCCAGCTAACGGCGGGGGCCCTCCAAGAGACCCAGTACTTC
clone size: -; CDR3 length: 14; V gene: TRBV5-6; D gene: -; J gene: TRBJ2-1; CDR3 protein: CASSLEVDTAREFF; CDR3 DNA: TGTGCCAGCAGCTTGGAGGTGGACACAGCACGGGAGTTCTTC
clone size: -; CDR3 length: 16; V gene: TRBV5-3; D gene: -; J gene: TRBJ2-5; CDR3 protein: CASSFYEAPSQETQYF; CDR3 DNA: TGTGCCAGCAGCTTCTATGAGGCCCCTAGTCAAGAGACCCAGTACTTC
clone size: -; CDR3 length: 17; V gene: TRBV7-9; D gene: -; J gene: TRBJ2-1; CDR3 protein: CASSSFPESRADNEQFF; CDR3 DNA: TGTGCCAGCAGCTCATTCCCGGAGAGTAGAGCCGACAATGAGCAGTTCTTC
clone size: few; CDR3 length: 14; V gene: TRBV7-9; D gene: -; J gene: TRBJ2-7; CDR3 protein: CASSPGRFDYEQYF; CDR3 DNA: TGTGCCAGCAGCCCCGGACGCTTTGACTACGAGCAGTACTTC
clone size: once; CDR3 length: 14; V gene: TRBV7-9; D gene: -; J gene: TRBJ2-1; CDR3 protein: CASGSGGLINEQFF; CDR3 DNA: TGTGCCAGCGGTTCAGGGGGGCTAATCAATGAGCAGTTCTTC
clone size: -; CDR3 length: 14; V gene: TRBV6-1; D gene: TRBD2; J gene: TRBJ2-7; CDR3 protein: CATELSGKAYEQCF; CDR3 DNA: TGTGCCACCGAGCTTAGCGGGAAAGCCTACGAGCAGTGCTTC
clone size: few; CDR3 length: 15; V gene: TRBV4-3; D gene: -; J gene: TRBJ2-2; CDR3 protein: CASSQDRSGPGELFF; CDR3 DNA: TGCGCCAGCAGCCAAGATAGGTCAGGGCCCGGGGAGCTGTTTTTT
clone size: -; CDR3 length: 19; V gene: TRBV7-9; D gene: -; J gene: TRBJ2-1; CDR3 protein: CASSSPLGGAKRRMNEQFF; CDR3 DNA: TGTGCCAGCAGCTCACCCCTGGGCGGGGCGAAACGCAGGATGAATGAGCAGTTCTTC
clone size: -; CDR3 length: 18; V gene: TRBV7-9; D gene: TRBD1; J gene: TRBJ2-7; CDR3 protein: CASSASRDRGPTSYEQYF; CDR3 DNA: TGTGCCAGCAGCGCGAGCCGGGACAGGGGTCCTACCTCCTACGAGCAGTACTTC
clone size: many; CDR3 length: 15; V gene: TRBV20-1; D gene: -; J gene: TRBJ2-5; CDR3 protein: CSALIELDLAETQYF; CDR3 DNA: TGCAGTGCTCTCATCGAACTAGACCTCGCAGAGACCCAGTACTTC
clone size: few; CDR3 length: 15; V gene: TRBV27; D gene: -; J gene: TRBJ1-1; CDR3 protein: CASSLSPWGNTEAFF; CDR3 DNA: TGTGCCAGCAGTTTATCCCCCTGGGGGAACACTGAAGCTTTCTTT
clone size: -; CDR3 length: 16; V gene: TRBV6-2/TRBV6-3; D gene: TRBD1; J gene: TRBJ1-5; CDR3 protein: CASSYSLQGASQPQHF; CDR3 DNA: TGTGCCAGCAGTTACTCCTTGCAGGGGGCATCTCAGCCCCAGCATTTT
clone size: -; CDR3 length: 14; V gene: TRBV2; D gene: TRBD2; J gene: TRBJ2-5; CDR3 protein: CASSEIAGLETQYF; CDR3 DNA: TGTGCCAGCAGTGAAATAGCGGGGTTGGAGACCCAGTACTTC
clone size: -; CDR3 length: 15; V gene: TRBV10-3; D gene: -; J gene: TRBJ2-5; CDR3 protein: CATNGGPGYQESQYF; CDR3 DNA: TGTGCCACCAATGGGGGGCCGGGGTACCAAGAGTCCCAGTACTTC
clone size: few; CDR3 length: 12; V gene: TRBV19; D gene: -; J gene: TRBJ1-2; CDR3 protein: CASSGGWRGYTF; CDR3 DNA: TGTGCCAGTAGCGGGGGATGGCGTGGCTACACCTTC
clone size: -; CDR3 length: 15; V gene: TRBV7-9; D gene: TRBD1; J gene: TRBJ2-5; CDR3 protein: CASSSPGTAQETQYF; CDR3 DNA: TGTGCCAGCAGCTCACCCGGGACAGCACAAGAGACCCAGTACTTC
clone size: few; CDR3 length: 17; V gene: TRBV2; D gene: -; J gene: TRBJ2-7; CDR3 protein: CASSEALAGSYSYEQYF; CDR3 DNA: TGTGCCAGCAGTGAAGCGCTTGCGGGGTCTTATTCCTACGAGCAGTACTTC
clone size: -; CDR3 length: 13; V gene: TRBV2; D gene: -; J gene: TRBJ1-1; CDR3 protein: CASRPPVGTEAFF; CDR3 DNA: TGTGCCAGCAGACCCCCGGTAGGCACTGAAGCTTTCTTT
clone size: many; CDR3 length: 11; V gene: TRBV13; D gene: -; J gene: TRBJ2-3; CDR3 protein: CASSQGPTEYF; CDR3 DNA: TGTGCCAGCAGCCAGGGACCCACGGAGTATTTT
clone size: -; CDR3 length: 16; V gene: TRBV20-1; D gene: -; J gene: TRBJ2-4; CDR3 protein: CSARGPGLPAKNIQYF; CDR3 DNA: TGCAGTGCTAGGGGACCGGGACTCCCAGCCAAAAACATTCAGTACTTC